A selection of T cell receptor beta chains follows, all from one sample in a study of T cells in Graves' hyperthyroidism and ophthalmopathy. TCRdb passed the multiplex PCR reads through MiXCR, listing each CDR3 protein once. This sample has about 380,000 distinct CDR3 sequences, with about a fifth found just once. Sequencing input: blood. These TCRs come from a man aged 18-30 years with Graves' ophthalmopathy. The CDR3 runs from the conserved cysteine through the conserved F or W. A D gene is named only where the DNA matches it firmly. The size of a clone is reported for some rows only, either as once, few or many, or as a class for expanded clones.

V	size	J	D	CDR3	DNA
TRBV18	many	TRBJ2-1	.	CASSSDISNEQFF	TGTGCCAGCTCATCCGACATATCCAATGAGCAGTTCTTC
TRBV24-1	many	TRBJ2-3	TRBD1	CATAGQGAYTQYF	TGTGCCACCGCCGGGCAGGGGGCATATACGCAGTATTTT
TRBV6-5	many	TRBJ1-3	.	CASSYGGISGNTIYF	TGTGCCAGCAGTTACGGGGGGATAAGTGGAAACACCATATATTTT
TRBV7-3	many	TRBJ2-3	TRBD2	CASSLAGGSTDTQYF	TGTGCCAGCAGCTTAGCGGGGGGATCCACAGATACGCAGTATTTT
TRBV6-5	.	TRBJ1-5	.	CASSYSHRYRYSNQPQHF	TGTGCCAGCAGTTACTCTCACAGGTACCGGTATAGCAATCAGCCCCAGCATTTT
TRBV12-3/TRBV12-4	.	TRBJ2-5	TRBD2	CASSLGLAGGTGETQYF	TGTGCCAGCAGTTTAGGGCTAGCGGGGGGGACGGGGGAGACCCAGTACTTC
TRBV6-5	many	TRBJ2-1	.	CASSYRGATYNEQFF	TGTGCCAGCAGTTACCGCGGGGCCACCTACAATGAGCAGTTCTTC
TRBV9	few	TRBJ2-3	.	CASSVGPHDTDTQYF	TGTGCCAGCAGCGTAGGACCTCACGACACAGATACGCAGTATTTT
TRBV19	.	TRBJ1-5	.	CASSIDSWGQPQHF	TGTGCCAGTAGTATAGACAGCTGGGGGCAGCCCCAGCATTTT
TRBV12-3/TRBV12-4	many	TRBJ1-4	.	CASSFDGEKLFF	TGTGCCAGCAGTTTTGACGGCGAAAAACTGTTTTTT
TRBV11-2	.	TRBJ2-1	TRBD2	CASSLSSGGHEQFF	TGTGCCAGCAGCCTTTCTAGCGGGGGACATGAGCAGTTCTTC